This passage covers 20 T cell receptor beta chains from one sample sequenced in a study of glioma-infiltrating T cells. The iRepertoire nested amplicon-rescue multiplex PCR amplified TCR alpha and beta CDR3s from RNA. TCRdb independently ran MiXCR on the multiplex PCR reads; one entry per CDR3 protein. Of approximately 110,000 distinct CDR3 sequences in the sample, 25% to 30% were seen once. The specimen sequenced was glioma tissue, nonneoplastic brain tissue, or PBMCs (not recorded which). The receptors were gathered from a human donor with low-grade glioma or glioblastoma, undergoing nonglioma brain surgery, or in good health (not recorded which).

This clonotype has at least ten counts. CDR3: CASSLGWLDTQYF. CDR3 DNA: TGCGCCAGCAGCTTGGGGTGGTTAGATACGCAGTATTTT. The J gene is TRBJ2-3, the V gene TRBV5-1, with D uncertain. The CDR3 runs 13 residues. Trimming pared 0 bases from V and 5 bases from J, leaving 7 bases between. Germline CDR1 and CDR2: SGHRS and YFSETQ. Filled out from reference TRBV5-1 and TRBJ2-3, the complete variable domain reads KAGVTQTPRYLIKTRGQQVTLSCSPISGHRSVSWYQQTPGQGLQFLFEYFSETQRNKGNFPGRFSGRQFSNSRSEMNVSTLELGDSALYLCASSLGWLDTQYFGPGTRLTVL.

About this clonotype itself: Germline is not matched at one junction end, which may reflect a read error. J is TRBJ1-5 and V is TRBV2; 7 nucleotides agree with TRBD1. The germline V gene has CDR1 SNHLY and CDR2 FYNNEI. CDR3 size: 14 residues. CDR3 sequence reads: CASRDRYSNQTQHF. The CDR3 DNA is TGTGCCAGCAGGGACAGGTATAGCAATCAGACCCAGCATTTT.

This clonotype has a count of ten or more. The chain carries TRBV6-1 and TRBJ1-3; D unclear. Germline CDR1 MNHNS, CDR2 SASEGT. The CDR3 length is 13 residues. Trimming left V 6 bases short and J 4 bases short, with 10 bases between. The CDR3 here is CASRRNPGNTIYF. The CDR3 DNA sequence: TGTGCCAGCAGGAGGAACCCGGGAAACACCATATATTTT.

This clonotype has ten or more counts. The chain links TRBV6-2 or TRBV6-3 to TRBJ2-3, with 8 bases that match TRBD2. Trimming took 2 bases from V and 0 from J; bases not matched to a gene: 1. The CDR3 spans 15 residues. Germline CDR1 MNHEY, CDR2 SVGEGT. CDR3 sequence (DNA): TGTGCCAGCAGTTACGGCGGGAGGAGCACAGATACGCAGTATTTT. Its translation: CASSYGGRSTDTQYF.

This clonotype was counted between two and nine times. The chain has TRBV7-3 and TRBJ2-1; 15 nucleotides match TRBD2. V gave up 5 bases and J gave up 7 bases; unmatched junction bases: 6. In germline, CDR1 is SGHTA, CDR2 FQGTGA. The CDR3 spans 16 residues. This chain's CDR3 is CASSPGGTSGRNEQFF. The CDR3 coding sequence is TGTGCCAGCAGCCCCGGCGGGACTAGCGGGAGGAATGAGCAGTTCTTC. The whole variable domain, filled in from reference TRBV7-3 and TRBJ2-1, reads GAGVSQTPSNKVTEKGKYVELRCDPISGHTALYWYRQSLGQGPEFLIYFQGTGAADDSGLPNDRFFAVRPEGSVSTLKIQRTERGDSAVYLCASSPGGTSGRNEQFFGPGTRLTVL.

This clonotype was counted at least ten times. The J gene is TRBJ2-3, the V gene TRBV27; TRBD2 matches 7 bases. Looked up from germline, CDR1 is MNHEY and CDR2 is SMNVEV (reference sequence). The ends lost 6 bases at V and 1 base at J; junction bases unmatched: 7. The CDR3 is 15 amino acids. CDR3 amino acids: CASSLAATGTDTQYF. The CDR3 region has the DNA TGTGCCAGCAGCCTAGCGGCAACGGGCACAGATACGCAGTATTTT.

This clonotype was seen at least ten times. The CDR3 sequence: CASSLTRIGTSGSSYEQYF. The CDR3 DNA sequence: TGTGCCAGCAGTTTAACCCGGATCGGTACTAGCGGGAGCTCCTACGAGCAGTACTTC. V gene TRBV28 combines with J gene TRBJ2-7; the match to TRBD2 covers 11 bases. Germline V gives CDR1 MDHEN, CDR2 SYDVKM. CDR3 length: 19 amino acids. V shed 2 bases, J shed 0 bases, and the junction held 12 bases outside the gene matches.

A word on this clonotype: This clone may be a read error of a much larger clone one base away. The chain uses TRBV6-2 or TRBV6-3 and TRBJ2-1, with TRBD2 matching over 7 bases. Germline V gene lookup returns CDR1 MNHEY and CDR2 SVGEGT. The trim removed 1 base at V and 3 bases at J, leaving 12 bases unmatched. CDR3 length: 18 residues. The CDR3 protein is CASSYYLLSGVGYNEQFF. In nucleotides, the CDR3 is TGTGCCAGCAGTTACTACCTCCTAAGCGGGGTGGGCTACAATGAGCAGTTCTTC.

This clonotype came up many times. The chain is built from TRBV7-9 and TRBJ2-7; 9 nucleotides match TRBD1. The V and J ends lost 5 bases and 4 bases, in that order; junction bases with no gene match: 9. The germline CDR1 and CDR2 sequences are SEHNR and FQNEAQ (reference sequence). There are 15 residues in the CDR3. The CDR3 bases are TGTGCCAGCAGCGCAGCCGGGACAGGGAATTACGAGCAGTACTTC. It yields the protein CASSAAGTGNYEQYF.

This clonotype was detected many times. This chain links TRBV15 with TRBJ1-2; D is unclear. The CDR3 consists of 15 residues. Germline V CDR1 and CDR2: LNHNV, YYDKDF (reference sequence). V was trimmed by 0 bases and J by 2 bases, leaving 10 bases between them. The CDR3 here is CATSRDDKLNYGYTF. The CDR3, as DNA: TGTGCCACCAGCAGAGACGACAAGTTGAACTATGGCTACACCTTC.

This clonotype was recorded at least ten times. The rearrangement uses TRBV24-1 and TRBJ1-1; D gene unclear. V lost 2 bases and J 2 bases, leaving 14 bases between the germline ends. Germline CDR1 KGHDR, CDR2 SFDVKD. CDR3 length: 16 residues. The CDR3 loop reads CATSDSPARENTEAFF. CDR3 sequence (DNA): TGTGCCACCAGTGATTCCCCTGCTAGGGAAAACACTGAAGCTTTCTTT.

This clonotype was observed at least ten times. The V call is TRBV14, the J call TRBJ2-3; D is ambiguous. The germline V gene has CDR1 SGHDN and CDR2 FVKESK. Trimming took off 4 bases at V and 2 bases at J, with 4 bases between the two ends. The CDR3 contains 12 residues. Here the CDR3 DNA reads TGTGCCAGCAGCCCGTACACAGATACGCAGTATTTT. Translating gives CASSPYTDTQYF.

This clonotype occurred many times. The chain combines TRBV7-2 with TRBJ2-5; 10 bases agree with TRBD2. This CDR3 has 18 residues. Germline V gives CDR1 SGHTA, CDR2 FQGNSA. With 4 bases clipped from V and 1 base from J, the junction kept 12 bases outside the gene matches. This CDR3 reads CASSSRTSGAPLQETQYF. CDR3 sequence (DNA): TGTGCCAGCAGCTCTCGGACTAGCGGAGCGCCCCTCCAAGAGACCCAGTACTTC.

This clonotype was found many times. Mismatch with germline at one junction end may stem from a read error. V usage is TRBV9 and J usage is TRBJ1-2, with no clear D. Per germline, CDR1 SGDLS and CDR2 YYNGEE. The CDR3 totals 11 residues. CDR3: CASSVNDGYTF. The CDR3 coding sequence is TGTGCCAGCAGCGTTAACGATGGCTACACCTTC.

Many counts were recorded for this clonotype. This chain connects TRBV19 to TRBJ2-7; 10 bases are shared with TRBD2. J lost 3 bases, V lost 8 bases, and 10 bases had no gene match. Germline V lookup: CDR1 LNHDA, CDR2 SQIVND (reference sequence). The CDR3 has 15 amino acids. CDR3 in DNA: TGTGCCAGTCGTTCCATAGCGGGAGGAAACTACGAGCAGTACTTC. It specifies CASRSIAGGNYEQYF.

This clonotype was counted at least ten times. This chain connects TRBV7-9 to TRBJ2-1, with TRBD2 identical over 8 bases. Germline CDR1 and CDR2: SEHNR and FQNEAQ (reference sequence). The V gene end was trimmed by 11 bases and the J gene end by 7 bases; junction bases not matched to a gene: 13. The CDR3 totals 14 residues. In DNA, the CDR3 is TGTGCCGCCAGGCGGGGGGAGGTCACAAATGAGCAGTTCTTC. It is translated as CAARRGEVTNEQFF.

The chain is built from TRBV2 and TRBJ2-3; D could derive from TRBD1 or TRBD2 (5 bases each). The CDR3 extends over 15 amino acids. The V and J ends lost 4 bases and 0 bases respectively, with 11 bases between them. Germline V gene sequence: CDR1 SNHLY, CDR2 FYNNEI. CDR3 residues: CASSGGAGSTDTQYF. CDR3 DNA: TGTGCCAGCAGTGGAGGGGCAGGGAGCACAGATACGCAGTATTTT.

This clonotype was seen ten or more times. The J gene is TRBJ2-3, the V gene TRBV2; D gene unclear. Germline CDR1 SNHLY, CDR2 FYNNEI. The CDR3 runs 14 residues. Trimming left V 2 bases short and J 2 bases short, with 8 bases between. The CDR3 is CASSETTPTDTQYF. The CDR3 region has the DNA TGTGCCAGCAGTGAAACTACCCCCACAGATACGCAGTATTTT.

The V and J genes are TRBV19 and TRBJ2-7; 8 bases agree with TRBD1. This CDR3 has 15 residues. Germline V lookup: CDR1 LNHDA, CDR2 SQIVND (reference sequence). The trim removed 3 bases at V and 7 bases at J, leaving 11 bases unmatched. CDR3: CASSIGSGGSREQYF. The CDR3 DNA reads TGTGCCAGTAGTATTGGCTCAGGGGGCTCAAGGGAGCAGTACTTC.

This clonotype was picked up many times. A much larger clone is a single base away; this may be a read error. The rearrangement links TRBV20-1 to TRBJ1-3; 9 positions match TRBD1. The CDR3 loop spans 12 amino acids. J lost 8 bases, V lost 5 bases, and 4 bases had no gene match. Germline V gene data show CDR1 as DFQATT and CDR2 as SNEGSKA (reference sequence). CDR3 amino acids: CSALTGGDTIYF. CDR3 DNA: TGCAGTGCTTTGACAGGGGGAGACACCATATATTTT.